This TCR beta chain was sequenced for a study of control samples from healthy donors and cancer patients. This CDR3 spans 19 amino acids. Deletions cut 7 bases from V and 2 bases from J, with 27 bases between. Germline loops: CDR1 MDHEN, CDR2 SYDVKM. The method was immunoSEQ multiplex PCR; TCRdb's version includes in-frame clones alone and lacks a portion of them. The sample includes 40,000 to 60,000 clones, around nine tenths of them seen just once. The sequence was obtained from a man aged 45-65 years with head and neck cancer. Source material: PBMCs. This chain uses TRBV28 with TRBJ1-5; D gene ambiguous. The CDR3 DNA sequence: TGTGCCAGCATTCCTCGTCGTAGTCAGCCTCCCCGGGGCAATCAGCCCCAGCATTTT. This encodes CASIPRRSQPPRGNQPQHF.